Below, 10 T cell receptor beta chains from the same sample are listed, as sequenced in a study of cytomegalovirus exposure and HLA in healthy donors. Vbeta (60) and Jbeta (13) primers were used in the PCR. Libraries were prepared by immunoSEQ multiplex PCR; TCRdb keeps only in-frame clonotypes and omits some of them. The sample carries 150,000 to 200,000 clones, 80% to 90% recorded once. Material: PBMCs. Source of these receptors: a man younger than 30 in good health and CMV-seropositive.

This clone was counted between two and nine times. The chain combines TRBV27 with TRBJ1-1, with TRBD1 matching over 11 bases. The V segment lost 3 bases and the J segment 4 bases; nucleotides outside the gene matches: 4. The CDR3 is 15 amino acids. Germline CDR1 and CDR2: MNHEY and SMNVEV (reference sequence). The DNA of the CDR3 is TGTGCCAGCAGTTTTGGACAGGGGGCTGCCACTGAAGCTTTCTTT. It is translated as CASSFGQGAATEAFF.

The V call is TRBV27, the J call TRBJ1-6; 7 nucleotides match TRBD1. This CDR3 is built from 15 residues. CDR1 and CDR2 (germline): MNHEY, SMNVEV (reference sequence). The V gene end was trimmed by 1 base and the J gene end by 7 bases; junction bases not matched to a gene: 4. CDR3 nucleotides: TGTGCCAGCAGTTTATTCGGGACAGAGAATTCACCCCTCCACTTT. This sequence encodes CASSLFGTENSPLHF.

This clone was observed a single time. The rearrangement uses TRBV19 and TRBJ1-1; a weak D match, TRBD1 (5 bases). V gave up 5 bases and J gave up 1 base, with 8 bases separating them. Germline-derived CDR1 and CDR2 are LNHDA and SQIVND (reference sequence). The CDR3 covers 13 residues. The CDR3 is CASSVTGNTEAFF. CDR3 coding DNA: TGTGCCAGTAGTGTAACAGGGAACACTGAAGCTTTCTTT. The full variable domain, rest sourced from reference TRBV19 and TRBJ1-1, is DGGITQSPKYLFRKEGQNVTLSCEQNLNHDAMYWYRQDPGQGLRLIYYSQIVNDFQKGDIAEGYSVSREKKESFPLTVTSAQKNPTAFYLCASSVTGNTEAFFGQGTRLTVV.

This sequence joins TRBV2 and TRBJ2-7; tentative D call: TRBD1 (5 bases). This CDR3 has 13 residues. CDR1 and CDR2 from the germline V gene are SNHLY and FYNNEI. The germline V and J ends were trimmed by 10 bases and 2 bases, with 15 bases remaining between them. CDR3 amino acids: CAITYSRAYEQYF. The CDR3 coding sequence is TGTGCCATAACCTATTCCAGGGCCTACGAGCAGTACTTC.

The V and J genes are TRBV10-2 and TRBJ1-1; 7 bases are shared with TRBD1. In germline, CDR1 is WSHSY, CDR2 SAAADI. The V segment lost 8 bases and the J segment 6 bases; nucleotides outside the gene matches: 21. This CDR3 comprises 17 residues. CDR3 sequence: CASLPDANRGETPEAFF. The CDR3 nucleotides are TGCGCCAGCTTACCAGACGCGAACAGGGGTGAGACACCTGAAGCTTTCTTT.

V and J are TRBV10-2 and TRBJ2-3, with 9 bases aligning to TRBD2. The CDR3 consists of 14 residues. V dropped 6 bases and J dropped 4; count of bases not matched to a gene: 5. Germline CDR1 is WSHSY and CDR2 is SAAADI. In DNA form, the CDR3 reads TGCGCCAGCAGGCCGGGACTAGCACCAGATACGCAGTATTTT. This gives the protein CASRPGLAPDTQYF.

J is TRBJ1-1 and V is TRBV4-3; TRBD1 matches 7 bases. Germline V gene sequence: CDR1 LGHNA, CDR2 YSLEER. V dropped 1 base and J dropped 9; count of bases not matched to a gene: 8. This CDR3 has 14 amino acids. The CDR3, as DNA: TGCGCCAGCAGCCAAGCCGGGACAGCTCTTAAAGCTTTCTTT. Translated, it gives CASSQAGTALKAFF.

The rearrangement joins TRBV10-1 to TRBJ2-1; the match to TRBD2 covers 14 bases. Germline lookup yields CDR1 WNHNN and CDR2 SYGVQD (reference sequence). The V segment lost 4 bases and the J segment 7 bases; nucleotides outside the gene matches: 6. The length of the CDR3 is 16 residues. The CDR3 nucleotides are TGCGCCAGCAGTGGATGGACTAGCGGGGGGCAAAATGAGCAGTTCTTC. This translates into CASSGWTSGGQNEQFF.

The rearrangement links TRBV12-5 to TRBJ1-1; D not resolved. The CDR3 has 13 amino acids. CDR1 and CDR2 from the germline V gene are LGHNT and FRNRAP. Trimming took off 4 bases at V and 11 bases at J, with 17 bases between the two ends. The CDR3 loop is CASGWGDHQTAFF. CDR3 nucleotide sequence: TGTGCTAGTGGTTGGGGAGACCACCAAACGGCTTTCTTT.

The rearrangement links TRBV5-1 to TRBJ2-5, with D uncertain. The CDR3 spans 15 residues. Germline values: CDR1 SGHRS, CDR2 YFSETQ. The V end lost 0 bases, the J end lost 0 bases, and 9 bases lay between the germline ends. In DNA, the CDR3 is TGCGCCAGCAGCTTGGTCGTAGGAGACCAAGAGACCCAGTACTTC. Its protein is CASSLVVGDQETQYF.